These 23 T cell receptor beta chains originate from one sample sequenced in a study of tumor-infiltrating lymphocytes in localized non-small cell lung cancer. The assay was immunoSEQ multiplex PCR, and TCRdb's table has in-frame clones only and misses some. The sample consists of thousands of clones, 65% to 85% of them appearing once. Input material: lung tumor tissue. Receptors originate from a human donor with non-small cell lung cancer.

This chain connects TRBV27 to TRBJ2-2; D gene unclear. Germline CDR1 and CDR2: MNHEY and SMNVEV (reference sequence). The CDR3 covers 13 residues. V was shortened by 5 bases and J by 0 bases, with 4 bases between the two germline ends. This CDR3 is CASSLANTGELFF. The CDR3 DNA reads TGTGCCAGCAGTCTAGCGAACACCGGGGAGCTGTTTTTT.

The chain joins TRBV29-1 to TRBJ2-3; perhaps TRBD2 as D (5 bases). The CDR3 spans 12 residues. Germline CDR1 is SQVTM and CDR2 is ANQGSEA. V gave up 7 bases and J gave up 5 bases, with 13 bases separating them. This CDR3 is CSAADRGDTQYF. DNA for the CDR3: TGCAGCGCCGCCGACCGGGGAGATACGCAGTATTTT.

The chain couples TRBV6-5 to TRBJ1-2; tentatively, D is TRBD1 (5 bases). The V gene lost 1 base and the J gene lost 0 bases, with 9 bases spanning the gap. Germline V CDR1 and CDR2: MNHEY, SVGAGI. The CDR3 has 15 amino acids. CDR3 DNA: TGTGCCAGCAGTTACTTTCAGGGAGCTAACTATGGCTACACCTTC. As protein: CASSYFQGANYGYTF.

The CDR3 here is CASNPGVSFNTEAFF. In nucleotides, the CDR3 is TGTGCCAGCAACCCGGGGGTGAGTTTTAACACTGAAGCTTTCTTT. This sequence joins TRBV11-2 and TRBJ1-1; TRBD1 might be the D (5 bases). The CDR3 has 15 amino acids. Trimming took off 7 bases at V and 2 bases at J, with 17 bases between the two ends. Germline assignment: CDR1 SGHAT and CDR2 FQNNGV.

This clone was seen just once. The chain's CDR3 is CASLTPILKQETQYF. The CDR3 nucleotides read TGTGCCAGCCTAACCCCAATACTGAAACAAGAGACCCAGTACTTC. This rearrangement joins TRBV27 to TRBJ2-5; the D is unclear. The CDR3 is 15 amino acids. Germline assignment: CDR1 MNHEY and CDR2 SMNVEV (reference sequence). Deletions cut 8 bases from V and 2 bases from J, with 18 bases between.

This sequence joins TRBV6-5 and TRBJ2-7; the match to TRBD1 covers 7 bases. This CDR3 contains 15 residues. Germline V gene lookup returns CDR1 MNHEY and CDR2 SVGAGI. Trimming cost V 2 bases and J 4 bases; bases outside gene matches: 8. In nucleotides, the CDR3 is TGTGCCAGCAGTTACCTTTGGACAGGTGAATACGAGCAGTACTTC. It codes for CASSYLWTGEYEQYF.

The J gene is TRBJ2-3, the V gene TRBV7-3; D gene ambiguous. The V end was cut by 2 bases, the J end by 0 bases, with 6 bases between. The CDR3 has 14 amino acids. Looked up from germline, CDR1 is SGHTA and CDR2 is FQGTGA. The CDR3 reads CASSLQSSTDTQYF. The CDR3 nucleotides are TGTGCCAGCAGCTTACAGTCTAGCACAGATACGCAGTATTTT.

This chain joins TRBV7-9 and TRBJ1-1; D might be TRBD1 (6 bases). CDR3 size: 15 residues. V was clipped by 5 bases and J by 4 bases, with 17 bases between them. From germline, CDR1 is SEHNR and CDR2 FQNEAQ (reference sequence). CDR3 region: CASSPLGTPLTEAFF. In nucleotides, the CDR3 is TGTGCCAGCAGCCCCCTGGGGACACCACTCACTGAAGCTTTCTTT. Full variable domain (rest looked up from reference TRBV7-9 and TRBJ1-1): DTGVSQNPRHKITKRGQNVTFRCDPISEHNRLYWYRQTLGQGPEFLTYFQNEAQLEKSRLLSDRFSAERPKGSFSTLEIQRTEQGDSAMYLCASSPLGTPLTEAFFGQGTRLTVV.

This sequence joins TRBV27 and TRBJ2-1; D may be TRBD1 (5 bases). The CDR3 sequence is 14 residues long. Trimming pared 3 bases from V and 5 bases from J, leaving 11 bases between. CDR1 and CDR2 (germline): MNHEY, SMNVEV (reference sequence). The CDR3 nucleotides are TGTGCCAGCAGTTTCCAGGGCAGCCACAATGAGCAGTTCTTC. Translation: CASSFQGSHNEQFF.

This clone is labeled as medium-sized. The V call is TRBV28, the J call TRBJ2-5, with unresolved D. V was shortened by 3 bases and J by 3 bases, with 14 bases between the two germline ends. This CDR3 has 15 amino acids. In germline, CDR1 is MDHEN, CDR2 SYDVKM. In DNA form, the CDR3 reads TGTGCCAGCAGTTTTCCCCGGGTGGGAAAAGAGACCCAGTACTTC. Protein sequence: CASSFPRVGKETQYF.

This clone has more than one count but fewer than ten. The V call is TRBV29-1, the J call TRBJ1-1; no clear D gene. V lost 4 bases and J 1 base, leaving 10 bases between the germline ends. The CDR3 has 13 amino acids. Per the germline V gene, CDR1 is SQVTM and CDR2 is ANQGSEA. This CDR3 reads CSVGVTGNTEAFF. The CDR3, as DNA: TGCAGCGTTGGGGTGACGGGGAACACTGAAGCTTTCTTT.

The rearrangement joins TRBV6-1 to TRBJ2-1; 7 bases line up with TRBD2. The germline CDR1 and CDR2 sequences are MNHNS and SASEGT. The CDR3 is 13 residues long. V trimming: 4 bases; J trimming: 15 bases; junction bases outside the gene matches: 12. CDR3 DNA: TGTGCCAGCAGTGGGCCCCGGGGGGATAAGGGGTTCTTC. Encoded protein: CASSGPRGDKGFF.

This chain connects TRBV7-6 to TRBJ1-1; a weak D match, TRBD1 (5 bases). The CDR3 runs to 13 residues. The V end was cut by 5 bases, the J end by 2 bases, with 9 bases between. CDR1 SGHVS and CDR2 FNYEAQ come from the germline V gene. Here the CDR3 reads CASSRDVNTEAFF. The CDR3 DNA reads as TGTGCCAGCAGCCGGGACGTTAACACTGAAGCTTTCTTT.

This clone was found a few times. CDR3 DNA: TGTGCCACACAGGGGGCCGGGGAAAAACTGTTTTTT. As protein: CATQGAGEKLFF. The chain joins TRBV2 to TRBJ1-4; 9 nucleotides agree with TRBD1. J lost 8 bases, V lost 10 bases, and 5 bases had no gene match. The CDR3 covers 12 residues. The germline V gene has CDR1 SNHLY and CDR2 FYNNEI.

This chain links TRBV7-9 with TRBJ1-4; TRBD1 is a possible D gene (6 bases). Germline V gives CDR1 SEHNR, CDR2 FQNEAQ (reference sequence). The CDR3 loop spans 14 amino acids. V was clipped by 4 bases and J by 8 bases, with 14 bases between them. The CDR3 DNA reads TGTGCCAGCAGCTCACAGGGTAGGCAAGAAAAACTGTTTTTT. Translated: CASSSQGRQEKLFF. The entire variable domain, with the rest obtained from reference TRBV7-9 and TRBJ1-4, is as follows: DTGVSQNPRHKITKRGQNVTFRCDPISEHNRLYWYRQTLGQGPEFLTYFQNEAQLEKSRLLSDRFSAERPKGSFSTLEIQRTEQGDSAMYLCASSSQGRQEKLFFGSGTQLSVL.

The chain joins TRBV2 to TRBJ1-2; possibly TRBD1 for D (6 bases). Trimming cost V 6 bases and J 0 bases, with 11 bases left between them. Germline CDR1 and CDR2: SNHLY and FYNNEI. This CDR3 contains 14 residues. CDR3 DNA sequence: TGTGCCAGCAGCTTCCAGGGGCCTAACTATGGCTACACCTTC. Amino acids: CASSFQGPNYGYTF.

The V call is TRBV11-2, the J call TRBJ2-5, with 8 bases identical to TRBD2. CDR3 length: 15 amino acids. Germline CDR1 and CDR2: SGHAT and FQNNGV. V was pared by 2 bases and J by 2 bases, with 4 bases of the junction left unmatched. CDR3 in DNA: TGTGCCAGCAGCTTATTACTAGCGGATCAAGAGACCCAGTACTTC. Encoded protein: CASSLLLADQETQYF.

This chain uses TRBV5-1 with TRBJ2-7; D is perhaps TRBD2 (5 bases). The V and J ends lost 1 base and 0 bases respectively, with 8 bases between them. The CDR3 is made up of 14 amino acids. Germline CDR1 SGHRS, CDR2 YFSETQ. CDR3 residues: CASSLRGNSYEQYF. The CDR3 DNA follows: TGCGCCAGCAGCTTGAGAGGGAACTCCTACGAGCAGTACTTC.

The V call is TRBV7-3, the J call TRBJ2-2, with D unclear. V dropped 2 bases and J dropped 6 bases, with 10 bases sitting between them. CDR1 is SGHTA and CDR2 is FQGTGA in the germline V gene. The CDR3 has 14 amino acids. CDR3 amino acids: CASSLSWQAGELFF. CDR3 coding DNA: TGTGCCAGCAGCTTATCCTGGCAGGCCGGGGAGCTGTTTTTT.

The V gene is TRBV7-9, the J gene TRBJ2-5; D is possibly TRBD1 (5 bases). Judging by the DNA end, TRBJ2-7 fits better; the J call may be wrong. The CDR3 has 14 amino acids. Per the germline V gene, CDR1 is SEHNR and CDR2 is FQNEAQ (reference sequence). CDR3 sequence reads: CASSPTGSTNEQYF. In DNA, the CDR3 is TGTGCCAGCAGCCCTACAGGATCTACGAACGAGCAGTACTTC.

The V call is TRBV28, the J call TRBJ1-2; D is possibly TRBD1 (6 bases). The ends were cut back, 8 bases at V and 8 bases at J, with 21 bases in the middle. This CDR3 spans 14 amino acids. Germline loops: CDR1 MDHEN, CDR2 SYDVKM. The CDR3 loop reads CASSLREGGGGYTF. CDR3 nucleotide sequence: TGTGCCAGCTCACTCCGGGAAGGGGGGGGAGGCTACACCTTC.

V and J are TRBV19 and TRBJ1-2, with D unresolved. V dropped 2 bases and J dropped 3 bases, with 4 bases sitting between them. The CDR3 runs to 12 residues. The germline CDR1 and CDR2 sequences are LNHDA and SQIVND (reference sequence). Here the CDR3 DNA reads TGTGCCAGTAGTATATTCGACTATGGCTACACCTTC. Its translation: CASSIFDYGYTF. Filled out from reference TRBV19 and TRBJ1-2, the complete variable domain reads DGGITQSPKYLFRKEGQNVTLSCEQNLNHDAMYWYRQDPGQGLRLIYYSQIVNDFQKGDIAEGYSVSREKKESFPLTVTSAQKNPTAFYLCASSIFDYGYTFGSGTRLTVV.

The chain is built from TRBV6-5 and TRBJ1-1, with D tentatively TRBD1 (6 bases). The germline V gene has CDR1 MNHEY and CDR2 SVGAGI. V was pared by 6 bases and J by 2 bases, with 16 bases between. The CDR3 is 15 residues long. The CDR3: CASRQRGQSNTEAFF. In DNA form, the CDR3 reads TGTGCCAGCAGACAACGCGGACAGAGCAACACTGAAGCTTTCTTT.